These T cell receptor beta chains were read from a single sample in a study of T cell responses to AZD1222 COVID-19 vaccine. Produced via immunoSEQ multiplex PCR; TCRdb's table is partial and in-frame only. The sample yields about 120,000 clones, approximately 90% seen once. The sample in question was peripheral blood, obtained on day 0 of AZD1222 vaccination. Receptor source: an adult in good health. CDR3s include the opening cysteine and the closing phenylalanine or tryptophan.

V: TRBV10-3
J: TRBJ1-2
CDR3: CAISDTRGGGYTF

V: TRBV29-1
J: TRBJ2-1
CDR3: CSAERSGNEQFF

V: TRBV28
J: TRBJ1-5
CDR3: CASSLRGYQPQHF

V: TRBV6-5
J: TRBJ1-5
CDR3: CASTQGALGNQPQHF

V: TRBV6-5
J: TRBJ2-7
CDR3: CASSYSPGSPREQYF

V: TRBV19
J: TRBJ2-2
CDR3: CASSIRTGELFF

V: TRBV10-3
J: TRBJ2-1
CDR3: CAIMAGGNNEQFF

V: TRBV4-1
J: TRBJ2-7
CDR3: CASSQVGYRDEQYF

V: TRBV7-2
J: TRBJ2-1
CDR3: CASSFPGLEYNEQFF

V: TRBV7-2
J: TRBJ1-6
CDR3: CASSRDRRDNSPLHF

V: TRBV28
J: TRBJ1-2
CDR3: CASSLGRPLTVLKPPYGYTF

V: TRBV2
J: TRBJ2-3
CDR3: CASPTGRPDTQYF

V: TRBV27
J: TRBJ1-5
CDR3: CASSPGGYNQPQHF

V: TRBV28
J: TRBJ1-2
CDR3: CASSSGAVDGYTF

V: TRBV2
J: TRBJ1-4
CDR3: CASRPRTPATNEKLFF

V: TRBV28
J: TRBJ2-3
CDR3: CATARGVDTQYF

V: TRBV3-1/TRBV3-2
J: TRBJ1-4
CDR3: CASKRGNLAGEKLFF

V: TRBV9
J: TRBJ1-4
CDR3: CASSLAGAANEKLFF

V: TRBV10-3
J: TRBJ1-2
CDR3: CAISESTSSSYGYTF

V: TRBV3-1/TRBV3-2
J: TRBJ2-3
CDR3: CASSQEGRVTDTQYF

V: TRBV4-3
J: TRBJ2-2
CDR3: CASSRGSGDGELFF

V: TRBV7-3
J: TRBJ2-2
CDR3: CASSPNAGELFF

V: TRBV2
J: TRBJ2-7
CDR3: CASKGNTYEQYF

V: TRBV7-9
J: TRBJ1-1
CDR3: CASSRLGGTEAFF

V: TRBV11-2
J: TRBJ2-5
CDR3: CASSLGESSGRASQYF

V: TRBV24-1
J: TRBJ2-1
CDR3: CATSDYRIRRNEQFF

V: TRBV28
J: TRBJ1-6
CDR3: CASSLSGLGRNGDSPLHF

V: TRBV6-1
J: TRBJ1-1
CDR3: CASSVGLRQPNTEAFF

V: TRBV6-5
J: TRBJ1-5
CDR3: CASRQNQPQHF

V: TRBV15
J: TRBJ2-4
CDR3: CATSREIEWGKYF

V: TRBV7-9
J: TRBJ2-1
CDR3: CASSLFSSDNEQFF

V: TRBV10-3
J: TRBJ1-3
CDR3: CAISDRGHTIYF

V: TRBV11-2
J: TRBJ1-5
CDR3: CASSLERADQPQHF

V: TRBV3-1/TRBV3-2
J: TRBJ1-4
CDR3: CASSLDSATNEKLFF